This is a list of T cell receptor beta chains from one sample in a study of blood T cell repertoires in COVID-19. Clones were read by immunoSEQ multiplex PCR, and TCRdb kept only the in-frame ones, dropping some. The sample contains about 260,000 clones, roughly 86% of which appear only once. Sequencing was done on a sample of peripheral blood. The receptors derive from a human donor in a cohort sampled during active COVID-19. The CDR3 runs from the conserved cysteine through the conserved F or W. Expanded clones get a size class; other rows say once, few or many, or leave the size out.

len: 11
abundance: NA
v_gene: TRBV2
j_gene: TRBJ1-2
CDR3aa: CATSTIHGYTF

len: 15
abundance: few
v_gene: TRBV2
j_gene: TRBJ2-7
CDR3aa: CASSESGTGAYEQYF

len: 14
abundance: NA
v_gene: TRBV7-9
j_gene: TRBJ2-7
CDR3aa: CASTPLAGGYEQYF

len: 12
abundance: NA
v_gene: TRBV30
j_gene: TRBJ2-7
CDR3aa: CAWNQGGGEQYF

len: 13
abundance: NA
v_gene: TRBV24-1
j_gene: TRBJ2-7
CDR3aa: CATSGPQGYEQYF

len: 14
abundance: NA
v_gene: TRBV19
j_gene: TRBJ1-2
CDR3aa: CASSMTGVNYGYTF

len: 14
abundance: once
v_gene: TRBV5-1
j_gene: TRBJ2-7
CDR3aa: CASSLRRQSYEQYF

len: 14
abundance: NA
v_gene: TRBV7-9
j_gene: TRBJ2-5
CDR3aa: CASSYTGGRETQYF

len: 13
abundance: NA
v_gene: TRBV5-4
j_gene: TRBJ1-2
CDR3aa: CASSLAGNYGYTF

len: 17
abundance: NA
v_gene: TRBV19
j_gene: TRBJ2-5
CDR3aa: CASSHLGSGTVQETQYF

len: 16
abundance: NA
v_gene: TRBV6-5
j_gene: TRBJ1-1
CDR3aa: CASSYSSLGGETEAFF

len: 11
abundance: few
v_gene: TRBV28
j_gene: TRBJ1-1
CDR3aa: CASSLNRAAFF

len: 14
abundance: NA
v_gene: TRBV5-1
j_gene: TRBJ1-2
CDR3aa: CASSPGQGYYGYTF

len: 17
abundance: NA
v_gene: TRBV6-2/TRBV6-3
j_gene: TRBJ2-7
CDR3aa: CASSYTMSRESRKEQYF

len: 12
abundance: NA
v_gene: TRBV29-1
j_gene: TRBJ1-5
CDR3aa: CSVGQPNQPQHF

len: 16
abundance: NA
v_gene: TRBV7-9
j_gene: TRBJ2-5
CDR3aa: CASSLGLAGGLETQYF

len: 15
abundance: NA
v_gene: TRBV10-3
j_gene: TRBJ1-2
CDR3aa: CAISESTGKRYGYTF

len: 17
abundance: NA
v_gene: TRBV28
j_gene: TRBJ2-7
CDR3aa: CASSFNLGVPLFYEQYF

len: 15
abundance: NA
v_gene: TRBV28
j_gene: TRBJ2-3
CDR3aa: CASTQRGGETDTQYF

len: 16
abundance: NA
v_gene: TRBV5-6
j_gene: TRBJ1-2
CDR3aa: CASSAKQGPLNYGYTF

len: 12
abundance: NA
v_gene: TRBV7-8
j_gene: TRBJ1-5
CDR3aa: CASSTANQPQHF

len: 13
abundance: NA
v_gene: TRBV20-1
j_gene: TRBJ2-7
CDR3aa: CSASWLAGGEQYF

len: 13
abundance: NA
v_gene: TRBV11-1
j_gene: TRBJ1-2
CDR3aa: CASSFGTGNGYTF

len: 15
abundance: NA
v_gene: TRBV10-2
j_gene: TRBJ2-3
CDR3aa: CASSESPTSTDTQYF

len: 15
abundance: NA
v_gene: TRBV18
j_gene: TRBJ1-3
CDR3aa: CASSLETDPENTIYF

len: 15
abundance: once
v_gene: TRBV7-7
j_gene: TRBJ2-7
CDR3aa: CASSLGAGTIYEQYF

len: 15
abundance: NA
v_gene: TRBV7-3
j_gene: TRBJ2-2
CDR3aa: CASSLNGGGAGELFF

len: 17
abundance: NA
v_gene: TRBV27
j_gene: TRBJ1-1
CDR3aa: CASSSPPEGDGPFEAFF

len: 15
abundance: NA
v_gene: TRBV6-2/TRBV6-3
j_gene: TRBJ1-2
CDR3aa: CASSQPNGPFYGYTF

len: 14
abundance: NA
v_gene: TRBV30
j_gene: TRBJ1-3
CDR3aa: CAVPDRGSGNTIYF

len: 14
abundance: NA
v_gene: TRBV19
j_gene: TRBJ2-2
CDR3aa: CASSIFGTSGELFF